This note documents a single TCR beta chain sequence. This entry is derived from a study of T cells in Graves' hyperthyroidism and ophthalmopathy. Study-wide context: At the time of initial diagnosis and before any treatment, peripheral blood was collected.

Researchers took RNA transcripts and amplified the TCR beta CDR3 regions from them. When the TCR CDR3 underwent first-round RT-PCR, the HTBI primer set was used. TCRdb independently ran MiXCR on the multiplex PCR reads; one entry per CDR3 protein. The table lists a few hundred thousand distinct CDR3 sequences, approximately 14% of them singletons. The germline V gene has CDR1 SGHRS and CDR2 YFSETQ. The V and J ends lost 7 bases and 3 bases, in that order; junction bases with no gene match: 4. The CDR3 spans 13 residues. The sequencing input was blood. This sequence originates from a woman in her fifties or sixties with Graves' ophthalmopathy. V is TRBV5-1 and J is TRBJ1-1; the match to TRBD1 covers 9 bases. In nucleotides, the CDR3 is TGCGCCAGCGGGCGACAGGGGGACACTGAAGCTTTCTTT. Amino acid sequence: CASGRQGDTEAFF.